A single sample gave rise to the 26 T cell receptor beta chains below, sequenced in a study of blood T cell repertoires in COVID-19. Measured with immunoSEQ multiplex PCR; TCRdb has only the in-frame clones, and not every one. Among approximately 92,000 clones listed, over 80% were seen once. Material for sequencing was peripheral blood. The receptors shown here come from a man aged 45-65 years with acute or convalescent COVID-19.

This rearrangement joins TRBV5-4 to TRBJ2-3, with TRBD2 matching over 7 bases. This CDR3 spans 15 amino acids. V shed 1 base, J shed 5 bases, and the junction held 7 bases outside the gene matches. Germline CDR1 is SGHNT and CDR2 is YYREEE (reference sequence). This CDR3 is CASSLKAGRGDTQYF. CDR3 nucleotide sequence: TGTGCCAGCAGCTTGAAAGCGGGGCGGGGAGATACGCAGTATTTT. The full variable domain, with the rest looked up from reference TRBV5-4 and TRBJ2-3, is ETGVTQSPTHLIKTRGQQVTLRCSSQSGHNTVSWYQQALGQGPQFIFQYYREEENGRGNFPPRFSGLQFPNYSSELNVNALELDDSALYLCASSLKAGRGDTQYFGPGTRLTVL.

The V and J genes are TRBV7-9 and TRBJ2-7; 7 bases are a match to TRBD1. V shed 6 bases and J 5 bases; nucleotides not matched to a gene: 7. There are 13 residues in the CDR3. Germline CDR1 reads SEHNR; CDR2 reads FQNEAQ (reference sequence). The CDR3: CASRQQGMDEQYF. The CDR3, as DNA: TGTGCCAGCAGGCAACAGGGGATGGACGAGCAGTACTTC.

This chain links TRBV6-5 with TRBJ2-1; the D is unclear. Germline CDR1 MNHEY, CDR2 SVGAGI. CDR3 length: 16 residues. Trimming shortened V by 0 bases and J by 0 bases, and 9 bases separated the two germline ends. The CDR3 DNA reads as TGTGCCAGCAGTTACTCGTTACAGAACTCCTACAATGAGCAGTTCTTC. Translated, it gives CASSYSLQNSYNEQFF.

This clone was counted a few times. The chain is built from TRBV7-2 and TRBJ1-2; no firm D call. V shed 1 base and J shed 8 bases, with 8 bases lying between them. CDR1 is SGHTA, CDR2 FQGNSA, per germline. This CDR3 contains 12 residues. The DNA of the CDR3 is TGTGCCAGCAGCTTAGGGTTCTACGGCTACACCTTC. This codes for CASSLGFYGYTF.

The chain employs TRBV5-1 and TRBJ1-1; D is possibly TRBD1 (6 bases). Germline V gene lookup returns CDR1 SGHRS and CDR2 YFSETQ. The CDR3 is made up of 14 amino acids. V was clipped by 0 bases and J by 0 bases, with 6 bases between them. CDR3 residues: CASSLEGVNTEAFF. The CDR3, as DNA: TGCGCCAGCAGCTTGGAGGGGGTGAACACTGAAGCTTTCTTT.

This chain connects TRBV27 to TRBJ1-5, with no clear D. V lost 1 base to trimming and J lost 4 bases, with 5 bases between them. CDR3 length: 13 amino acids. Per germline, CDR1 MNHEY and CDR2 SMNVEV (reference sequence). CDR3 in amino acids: CASSLYRNQPQHF. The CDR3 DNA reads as TGTGCCAGCAGTTTATACAGAAATCAGCCCCAGCATTTT.

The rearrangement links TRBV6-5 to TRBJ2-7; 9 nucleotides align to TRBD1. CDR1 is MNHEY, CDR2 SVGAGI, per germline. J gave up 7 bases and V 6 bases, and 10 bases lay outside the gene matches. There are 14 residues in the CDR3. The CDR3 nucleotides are TGTGCCAGCAGACCGGGACAGGGACTTAGGGAGCAGTACTTC. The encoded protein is CASRPGQGLREQYF.

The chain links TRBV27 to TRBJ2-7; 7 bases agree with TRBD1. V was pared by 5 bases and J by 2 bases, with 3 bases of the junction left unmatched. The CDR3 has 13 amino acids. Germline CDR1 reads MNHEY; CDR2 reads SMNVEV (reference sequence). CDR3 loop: CASSHGTAYEQYF. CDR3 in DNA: TGTGCCAGCAGTCACGGGACAGCCTACGAGCAGTACTTC.

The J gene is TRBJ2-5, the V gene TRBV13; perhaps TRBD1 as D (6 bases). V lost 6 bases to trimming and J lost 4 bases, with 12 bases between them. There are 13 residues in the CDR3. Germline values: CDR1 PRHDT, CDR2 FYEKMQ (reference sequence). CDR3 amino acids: CASSSWGRETQYF. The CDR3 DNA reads TGTGCCAGCAGTTCCTGGGGGCGAGAGACCCAGTACTTC.

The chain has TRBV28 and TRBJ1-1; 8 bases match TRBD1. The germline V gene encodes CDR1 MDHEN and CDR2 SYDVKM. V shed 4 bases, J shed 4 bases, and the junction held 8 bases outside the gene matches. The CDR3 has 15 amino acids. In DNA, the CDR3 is TGTGCCAGCAGTTCCCAGGGGGCCGGGGGCACTGAAGCTTTCTTT. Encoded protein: CASSSQGAGGTEAFF.

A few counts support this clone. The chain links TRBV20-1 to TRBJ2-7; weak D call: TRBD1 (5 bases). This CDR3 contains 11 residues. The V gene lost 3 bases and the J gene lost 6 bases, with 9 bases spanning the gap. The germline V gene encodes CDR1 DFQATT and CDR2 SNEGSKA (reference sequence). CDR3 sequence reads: CSARWGGEQYF. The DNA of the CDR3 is TGCAGTGCTAGGTGGGGCGGCGAGCAGTACTTC.

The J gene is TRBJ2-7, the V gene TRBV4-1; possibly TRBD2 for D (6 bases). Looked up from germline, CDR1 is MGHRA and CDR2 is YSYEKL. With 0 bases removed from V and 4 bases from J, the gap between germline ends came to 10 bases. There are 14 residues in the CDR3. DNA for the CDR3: TGCGCCAGCAGCCAAGAGGCAGGGAGGTACGAGCAGTACTTC. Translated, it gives CASSQEAGRYEQYF.

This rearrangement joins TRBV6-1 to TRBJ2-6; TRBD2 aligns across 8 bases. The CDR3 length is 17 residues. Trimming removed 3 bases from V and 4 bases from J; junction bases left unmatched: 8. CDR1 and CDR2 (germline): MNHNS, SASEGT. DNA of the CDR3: TGTGCCAGCAGTGATAGCGGGATGGGGGCAGGGGCCAACGTCCTGACTTTC. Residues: CASSDSGMGAGANVLTF.

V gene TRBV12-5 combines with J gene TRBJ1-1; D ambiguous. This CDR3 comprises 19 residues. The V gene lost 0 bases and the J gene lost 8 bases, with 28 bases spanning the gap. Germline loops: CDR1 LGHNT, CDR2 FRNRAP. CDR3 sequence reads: CASGLVPGYPTKGQQEAFF. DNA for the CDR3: TGTGCTAGTGGTTTGGTACCGGGGTACCCTACAAAAGGGCAGCAAGAAGCTTTCTTT.

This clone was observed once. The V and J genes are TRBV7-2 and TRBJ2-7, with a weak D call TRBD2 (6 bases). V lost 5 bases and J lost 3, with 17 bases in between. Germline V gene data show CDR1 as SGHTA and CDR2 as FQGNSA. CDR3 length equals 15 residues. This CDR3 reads CASSPKAGAYYEQYF. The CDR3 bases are TGTGCCAGCAGCCCGAAAGCGGGCGCTTACTACGAGCAGTACTTC.

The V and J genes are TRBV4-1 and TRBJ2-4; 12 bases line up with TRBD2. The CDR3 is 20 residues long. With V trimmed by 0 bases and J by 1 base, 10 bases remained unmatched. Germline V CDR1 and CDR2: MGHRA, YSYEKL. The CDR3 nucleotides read TGCGCCAGCAGCCAAGATCTTTACACTAGCGGGGGGTCTGCCAAAAACATTCAGTACTTC. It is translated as CASSQDLYTSGGSAKNIQYF.

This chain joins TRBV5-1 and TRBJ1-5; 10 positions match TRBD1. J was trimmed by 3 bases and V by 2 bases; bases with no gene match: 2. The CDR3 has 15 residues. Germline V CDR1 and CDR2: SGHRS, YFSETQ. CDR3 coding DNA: TGCGCCAGCAGCTTTGGGACAGGGGACAATCAGCCCCAGCATTTT. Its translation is CASSFGTGDNQPQHF. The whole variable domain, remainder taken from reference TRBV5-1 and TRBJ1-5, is KAGVTQTPRYLIKTRGQQVTLSCSPISGHRSVSWYQQTPGQGLQFLFEYFSETQRNKGNFPGRFSGRQFSNSRSEMNVSTLELGDSALYLCASSFGTGDNQPQHFGDGTRLSIL.

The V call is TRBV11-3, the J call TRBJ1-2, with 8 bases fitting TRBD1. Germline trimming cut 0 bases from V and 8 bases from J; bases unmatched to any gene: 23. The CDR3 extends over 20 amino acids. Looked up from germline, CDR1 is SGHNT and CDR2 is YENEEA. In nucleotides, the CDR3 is TGTGCCAGCAGCTTAGATCCGGGCGACGCAGGGGGCCCGCGCCGCTTCGGCTACACCTTC. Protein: CASSLDPGDAGGPRRFGYTF.

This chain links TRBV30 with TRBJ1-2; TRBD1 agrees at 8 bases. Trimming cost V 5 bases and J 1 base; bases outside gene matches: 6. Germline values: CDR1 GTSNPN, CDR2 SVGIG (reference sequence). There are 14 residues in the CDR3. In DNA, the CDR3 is TGTGCCTGGGAGAGGGACAGGAATAACTATGGCTACACCTTC. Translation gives CAWERDRNNYGYTF.

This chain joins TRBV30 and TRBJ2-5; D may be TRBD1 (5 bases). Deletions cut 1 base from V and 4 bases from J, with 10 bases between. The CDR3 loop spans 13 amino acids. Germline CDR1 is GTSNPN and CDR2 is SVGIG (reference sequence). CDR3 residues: CAWSARVIETQYF. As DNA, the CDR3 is TGTGCCTGGAGTGCCAGGGTGATAGAGACCCAGTACTTC. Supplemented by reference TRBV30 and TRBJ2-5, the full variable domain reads SQTIHQWPATLVQPVGSPLSLECTVEGTSNPNLYWYRQAAGRGLQLLFYSVGIGQISSEVPQNLSASRPQDRQFILSSKKLLLSDSGFYLCAWSARVIETQYFGPGTRLLVL.

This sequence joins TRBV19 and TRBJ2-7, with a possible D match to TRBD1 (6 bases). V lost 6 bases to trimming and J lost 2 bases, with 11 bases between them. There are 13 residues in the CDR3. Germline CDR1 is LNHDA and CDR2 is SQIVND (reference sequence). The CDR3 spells CASSPGHPYEQYF. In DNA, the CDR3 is TGTGCCAGTAGCCCGGGACATCCCTACGAGCAGTACTTC.

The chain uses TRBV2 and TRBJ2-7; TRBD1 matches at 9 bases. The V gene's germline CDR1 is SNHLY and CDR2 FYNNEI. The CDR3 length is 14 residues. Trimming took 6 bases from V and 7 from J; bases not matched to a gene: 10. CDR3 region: CASSLGGQGFEQYF. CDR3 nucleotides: TGTGCCAGCAGCCTAGGGGGACAGGGCTTTGAGCAGTACTTC.

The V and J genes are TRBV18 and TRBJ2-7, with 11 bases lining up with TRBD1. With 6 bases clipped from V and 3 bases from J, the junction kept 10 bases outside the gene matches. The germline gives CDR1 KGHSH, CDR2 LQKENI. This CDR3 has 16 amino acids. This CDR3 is CASSPAGTGGFYEQYF. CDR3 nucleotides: TGTGCCAGCTCTCCAGCGGGGACAGGGGGGTTCTACGAGCAGTACTTC.

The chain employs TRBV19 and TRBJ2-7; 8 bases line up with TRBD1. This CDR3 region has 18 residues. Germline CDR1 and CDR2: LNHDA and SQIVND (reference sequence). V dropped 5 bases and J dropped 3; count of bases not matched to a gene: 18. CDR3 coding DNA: TGTGCCAGTAGTCGAGGCCAAGGACAGGGCCCCGCCGGCTACGAGCAGTACTTC. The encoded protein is CASSRGQGQGPAGYEQYF.

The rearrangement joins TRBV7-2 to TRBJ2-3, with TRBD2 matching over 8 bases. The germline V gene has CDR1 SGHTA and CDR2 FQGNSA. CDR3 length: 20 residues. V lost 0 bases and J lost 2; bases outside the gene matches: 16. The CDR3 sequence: CASSLALRGASGRNTDTQYF. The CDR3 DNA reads TGTGCCAGCAGCTTAGCGCTTCGGGGGGCTAGCGGGCGCAACACAGATACGCAGTATTTT.

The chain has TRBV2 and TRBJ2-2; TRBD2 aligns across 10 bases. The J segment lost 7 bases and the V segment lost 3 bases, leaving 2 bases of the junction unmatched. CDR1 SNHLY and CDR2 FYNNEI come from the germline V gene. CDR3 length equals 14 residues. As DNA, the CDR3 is TGTGCCAGCAGTGAGCTAGCGGGAGTCGGGGAGCTGTTTTTT. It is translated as CASSELAGVGELFF.